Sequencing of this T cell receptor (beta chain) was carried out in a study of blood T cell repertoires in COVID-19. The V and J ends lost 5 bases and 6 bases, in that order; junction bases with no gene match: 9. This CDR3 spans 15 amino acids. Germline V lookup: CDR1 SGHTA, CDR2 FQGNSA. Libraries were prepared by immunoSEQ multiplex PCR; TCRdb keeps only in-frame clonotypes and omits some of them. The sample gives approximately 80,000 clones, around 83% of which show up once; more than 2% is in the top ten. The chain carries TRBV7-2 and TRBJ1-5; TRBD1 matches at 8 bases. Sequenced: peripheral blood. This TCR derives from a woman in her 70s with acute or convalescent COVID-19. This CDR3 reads CASSPVPGGIQPQHF. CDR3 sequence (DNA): TGTGCCAGCAGCCCCGTACCAGGGGGCATTCAGCCCCAGCATTTT.